This TCR beta chain derives from a study of blood T cell repertoires in COVID-19. Original processing methods: How many nucleated cells were present was estimated from reference gene primer amplification. This table comes from immunoSEQ multiplex PCR, and its TCRdb copy is limited to in-frame clones, with some not included. That table furnishes V, J and clone size, whereas the DNA furnished D and trimming. The data hold about 250,000 clones, with approximately 80% observed a single time. The CDR3 runs to 16 residues. Germline V gives CDR1 MDHEN, CDR2 SYDVKM. V gave up 1 base and J gave up 4 bases, with 16 bases separating them. In its sample, this clone was seen a few times.

The sequence derives from a man aged 35 to 55 with acute or convalescent COVID-19. This rearrangement joins TRBV28 to TRBJ1-2; D remains ambiguous. The material sequenced was peripheral blood. The CDR3: CASSLSLGSGPYGYTF. The CDR3 DNA is TGTGCCAGCAGTTTATCTTTGGGTTCTGGGCCCTATGGCTACACCTTC.